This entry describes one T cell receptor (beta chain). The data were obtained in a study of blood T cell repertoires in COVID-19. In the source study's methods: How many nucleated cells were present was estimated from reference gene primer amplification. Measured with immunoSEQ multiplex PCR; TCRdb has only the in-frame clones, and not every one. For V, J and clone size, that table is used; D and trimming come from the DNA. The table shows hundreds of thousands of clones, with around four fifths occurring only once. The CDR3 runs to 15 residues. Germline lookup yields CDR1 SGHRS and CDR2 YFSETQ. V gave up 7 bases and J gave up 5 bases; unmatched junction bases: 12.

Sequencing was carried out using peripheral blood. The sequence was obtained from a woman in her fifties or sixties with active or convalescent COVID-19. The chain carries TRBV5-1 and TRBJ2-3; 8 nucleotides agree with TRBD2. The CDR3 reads CASRLDGGVEDTQYF. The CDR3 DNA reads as TGCGCCAGCCGCCTGGACGGGGGGGTAGAAGATACGCAGTATTTT.